The T cell receptor (beta chain) described here comes from a study of T-cell memory formation after mild COVID-19 (dated by TCRdb to 2020 to 2022). Looking at the study overall: Most TCR sequence clusters were specific to one of the two donors. In two donors, T-cell clones that expanded and contracted after mild COVID-19 were followed by sequencing TCRalpha and TCRbeta repertoires longitudinally. The cohort comprised two young, previously healthy adult volunteers, one female and one male.

The CDR3 spans 16 residues, from the cysteine through the phenylalanine. Only CDR3 DNA is held: 48 bases, read in frame from base 1. The junction shows trimming of 4 bases on V and 1 base on J, and the gene matches do not reach 9 bases of it. For CDR1 and CDR2, the germline V gene lists SGHRS and YFSETQ. Sequenced on an Illumina NovaSeq 6000. TCRalpha and TCRbeta cDNA libraries were built by 5'RACE with constant-segment primers, adding sample barcodes and unique molecular identifiers. RNA was extracted from every sample with Trizol reagent. The libraries were amplified in two PCR steps, and the second step added a second sample barcode and Illumina TruSeq adapters. The libraries were sequenced on an Illumina NovaSeq using 2 x 150 bp paired-end reads. Under the source paper's analysis protocol: Reads were demultiplexed and collapsed into UMI-guided consensus sequences with migec v1.2.7. Using mixcr v2.1.11, UMI consensuses were aligned to TRA and TRB V and J templates and then assembled into clonotypes. A clonotype was counted as expanded or contracted only when both edgeR and NoisET called the clonotype significant, with the noise models trained on biological replicates. edgeR calls used a false discovery rate-adjusted p below 0.01 and a log2 fold-change threshold of 1. PCA with hierarchical clustering of max-normalized trajectories of the 1000 most abundant clonotypes was used as exploratory dynamics analysis. Separately sequenced CD4+ and CD8+ repertoires were used to assign the CD4 or CD8 phenotype of responding clones. TCRdb applied fastp at Q25 and MiXCR to the public reads, then kept only in-frame beta chains. When rows share a CDR3 protein, they turn into one entry using the most common DNA and genes. The V and J calls and clone size are TCRdb's, not the authors'. The sample contains 550,000 to 600,000 distinct CDR3 sequences, about 20% of them found a single time. The ten largest clones capture approximately 8% of the sample.

The paper's findings and limits, for the study overall: The detection of some responding clones in pre-infection memory suggests that pre-existing cross-reactive memory T cells joined the SARS-CoV-2 response. The study covered only a couple of mild cases, and larger cohorts including severe cases with pre-infection samples were considered necessary. SARS-CoV-2 specificity was not confirmed for the second-wave clones peaking on day 37. Clones that contracted from day 15 to 85 showed balanced CD4/CD8 phenotypes, whereas a second wave of clones that expanded from day 15 to 37 leaned towards CD4+. Contracting CD4+ clones were found mainly in CM and EM memory subsets, while CD8+ clones were enriched in EMRA.

Ficoll-Paque density gradient centrifugation was used to isolate PBMCs. This clonotype has at least ten counts. Its antigen remains undetermined. It has no much larger one-base neighbor in the sample; base qualities were not kept. The chain is made from TRBV5-1 and TRBJ2-7; TRBD1 aligns with 9 central bases. Sequencing was carried out using PBMCs or a T cell subset sorted from them (not recorded which). The sequence derives from an adult woman who had mild COVID-19 (a few samples of this study predate the infection). The sample titles of this study are shuffled in the database, so cell type and time point are left out; the donor was told from shared clones. The CDR3 region reads CASSATGGSFSYEQYF. The DNA sequence follows: TGCGCCAGCAGCGCGACAGGGGGATCATTTTCCTACGAGCAGTACTTC.